What follows describes a single T cell receptor beta chain. Its target is unknown. The sample is drawn from a study of blood T cells in healthy people across ages. A sample-barcoded 5' primer and a J-beta primer mix were used in a second PCR of roughly 7 to 11 cycles. With 12 random nucleotides, a template-switch adaptor tagged each individual cDNA molecule. TCRdb processed the 5' RACE reads anew with MiXCR; each CDR3 protein has one entry. Among around 1,000,000 distinct CDR3 sequences listed, 25% were seen once. Study observations and caveats: Higher diversity, along with more naive CD4+ cells, distinguished long-lived donors from aged donors. Using unsorted PBMCs precluded a conclusive naive versus antigen-experienced comparison.

The CDR3 contains 17 residues. J was trimmed by 3 bases and V by 2 bases; bases with no gene match: 6. In germline, CDR1 is MGHRA, CDR2 YSYEKL. This same sample was also part of a study on T cells of mothers and their children.

Sequenced sample: blood. The receptor's source is a girl aged 2-10 years in good health. The chain employs TRBV4-1 and TRBJ2-5, with 13 bases identical to TRBD2. The CDR3 loop reads CASSQYRTSGREETQYF. Here the CDR3 DNA reads TGCGCCAGCAGCCAATATAGAACTAGCGGGAGGGAAGAGACCCAGTACTTC.